This T cell receptor beta chain was found in a study of cytomegalovirus exposure and HLA in healthy donors. Study-level information: One earlier analysis, a look at 180 million or so T cells, found about 100 million unique TCR beta sequences. Study findings and constraints: Later, TCR association rates were found to vary by HLA locus, highest for DRB1 and lowest for HLA-C. According to a later analysis, most TCR beta chains associated with CMV appeared HLA-restricted.

Concerning this clone itself: Its antigen is unidentified.

V lost 0 bases to trimming and J lost 3 bases; unmatched junction nucleotides: 3. The CDR3 is made up of 15 amino acids. CDR1 and CDR2 from the germline V gene are MGHRA and YSYEKL. At collection, donors were nominally healthy, but unrecorded immune exposures were probable. PCR primers comprised 60 Vbeta and 13 Jbeta primers. Method: immunoSEQ multiplex PCR; TCRdb's copy keeps in-frame clones and lacks some. The sample has about 88,000 clones. Specimen: PBMCs. This receptor was taken from a girl between 5 and 17 years old in good health and CMV-seropositive. The gene calls are TRBV4-1 and TRBJ1-2; 8 bases line up with TRBD1. The CDR3 sequence is CASSQDLDRDYGYTF. The CDR3 nucleotides are TGCGCCAGCAGCCAAGATTTGGACAGGGACTATGGCTACACCTTC.